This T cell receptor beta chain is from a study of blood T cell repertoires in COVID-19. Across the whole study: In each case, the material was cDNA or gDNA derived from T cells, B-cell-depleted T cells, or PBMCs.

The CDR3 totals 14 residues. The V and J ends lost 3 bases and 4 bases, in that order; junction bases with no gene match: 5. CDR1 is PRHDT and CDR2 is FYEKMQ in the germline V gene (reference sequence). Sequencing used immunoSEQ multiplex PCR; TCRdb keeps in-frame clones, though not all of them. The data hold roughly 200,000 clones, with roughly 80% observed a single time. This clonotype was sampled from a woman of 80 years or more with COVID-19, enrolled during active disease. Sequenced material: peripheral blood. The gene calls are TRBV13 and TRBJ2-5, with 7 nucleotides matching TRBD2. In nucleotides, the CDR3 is TGTGCCAGCAGCTTGGAAGCGGGGAGAGAGACCCAGTACTTC. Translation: CASSLEAGRETQYF.